Given below is one T cell receptor (beta chain) in context. Its antigen is as yet unknown. The data belong to a study of T-cell memory formation after mild COVID-19. Study-wide points: The finding that pre-infection memory included some responding clones suggested that cross-reactive memory joined. Shrinking CD4+ clones were chiefly CM and EM; CD8+ ones were chiefly EMRA. Contracting clones, day 15 to 85, had balanced CD4/CD8, and later expanders favored CD4+.

Between the trimmed V and J ends, which lost 3 bases and 3 bases, there was a span of 9 bases. CDR1 and CDR2 (germline): DFQATT, SNEGSKA (reference sequence). This CDR3 spans 13 amino acids. After 5'RACE with constant-segment primers, TCR alpha and TCR beta cDNA libraries carrying sample barcodes and UMIs were obtained. One entry per CDR3 protein results from TCRdb running MiXCR on the 5' RACE reads. The sample contains about 410,000 distinct CDR3 sequences, about 25% of which appear only once. Sequenced input: PBMCs or a T cell subset sorted from them (not recorded which). The sequence derives from an adult woman who had mild COVID-19 (a few samples of this study predate the infection). Cell type and time point are not known. The V and J genes are TRBV20-1 and TRBJ1-5, with D uncertain. The chain's CDR3 is CSARSGFNQPQHF. CDR3 nucleotide sequence: TGCAGTGCTAGGTCCGGCTTCAATCAGCCCCAGCATTTT.